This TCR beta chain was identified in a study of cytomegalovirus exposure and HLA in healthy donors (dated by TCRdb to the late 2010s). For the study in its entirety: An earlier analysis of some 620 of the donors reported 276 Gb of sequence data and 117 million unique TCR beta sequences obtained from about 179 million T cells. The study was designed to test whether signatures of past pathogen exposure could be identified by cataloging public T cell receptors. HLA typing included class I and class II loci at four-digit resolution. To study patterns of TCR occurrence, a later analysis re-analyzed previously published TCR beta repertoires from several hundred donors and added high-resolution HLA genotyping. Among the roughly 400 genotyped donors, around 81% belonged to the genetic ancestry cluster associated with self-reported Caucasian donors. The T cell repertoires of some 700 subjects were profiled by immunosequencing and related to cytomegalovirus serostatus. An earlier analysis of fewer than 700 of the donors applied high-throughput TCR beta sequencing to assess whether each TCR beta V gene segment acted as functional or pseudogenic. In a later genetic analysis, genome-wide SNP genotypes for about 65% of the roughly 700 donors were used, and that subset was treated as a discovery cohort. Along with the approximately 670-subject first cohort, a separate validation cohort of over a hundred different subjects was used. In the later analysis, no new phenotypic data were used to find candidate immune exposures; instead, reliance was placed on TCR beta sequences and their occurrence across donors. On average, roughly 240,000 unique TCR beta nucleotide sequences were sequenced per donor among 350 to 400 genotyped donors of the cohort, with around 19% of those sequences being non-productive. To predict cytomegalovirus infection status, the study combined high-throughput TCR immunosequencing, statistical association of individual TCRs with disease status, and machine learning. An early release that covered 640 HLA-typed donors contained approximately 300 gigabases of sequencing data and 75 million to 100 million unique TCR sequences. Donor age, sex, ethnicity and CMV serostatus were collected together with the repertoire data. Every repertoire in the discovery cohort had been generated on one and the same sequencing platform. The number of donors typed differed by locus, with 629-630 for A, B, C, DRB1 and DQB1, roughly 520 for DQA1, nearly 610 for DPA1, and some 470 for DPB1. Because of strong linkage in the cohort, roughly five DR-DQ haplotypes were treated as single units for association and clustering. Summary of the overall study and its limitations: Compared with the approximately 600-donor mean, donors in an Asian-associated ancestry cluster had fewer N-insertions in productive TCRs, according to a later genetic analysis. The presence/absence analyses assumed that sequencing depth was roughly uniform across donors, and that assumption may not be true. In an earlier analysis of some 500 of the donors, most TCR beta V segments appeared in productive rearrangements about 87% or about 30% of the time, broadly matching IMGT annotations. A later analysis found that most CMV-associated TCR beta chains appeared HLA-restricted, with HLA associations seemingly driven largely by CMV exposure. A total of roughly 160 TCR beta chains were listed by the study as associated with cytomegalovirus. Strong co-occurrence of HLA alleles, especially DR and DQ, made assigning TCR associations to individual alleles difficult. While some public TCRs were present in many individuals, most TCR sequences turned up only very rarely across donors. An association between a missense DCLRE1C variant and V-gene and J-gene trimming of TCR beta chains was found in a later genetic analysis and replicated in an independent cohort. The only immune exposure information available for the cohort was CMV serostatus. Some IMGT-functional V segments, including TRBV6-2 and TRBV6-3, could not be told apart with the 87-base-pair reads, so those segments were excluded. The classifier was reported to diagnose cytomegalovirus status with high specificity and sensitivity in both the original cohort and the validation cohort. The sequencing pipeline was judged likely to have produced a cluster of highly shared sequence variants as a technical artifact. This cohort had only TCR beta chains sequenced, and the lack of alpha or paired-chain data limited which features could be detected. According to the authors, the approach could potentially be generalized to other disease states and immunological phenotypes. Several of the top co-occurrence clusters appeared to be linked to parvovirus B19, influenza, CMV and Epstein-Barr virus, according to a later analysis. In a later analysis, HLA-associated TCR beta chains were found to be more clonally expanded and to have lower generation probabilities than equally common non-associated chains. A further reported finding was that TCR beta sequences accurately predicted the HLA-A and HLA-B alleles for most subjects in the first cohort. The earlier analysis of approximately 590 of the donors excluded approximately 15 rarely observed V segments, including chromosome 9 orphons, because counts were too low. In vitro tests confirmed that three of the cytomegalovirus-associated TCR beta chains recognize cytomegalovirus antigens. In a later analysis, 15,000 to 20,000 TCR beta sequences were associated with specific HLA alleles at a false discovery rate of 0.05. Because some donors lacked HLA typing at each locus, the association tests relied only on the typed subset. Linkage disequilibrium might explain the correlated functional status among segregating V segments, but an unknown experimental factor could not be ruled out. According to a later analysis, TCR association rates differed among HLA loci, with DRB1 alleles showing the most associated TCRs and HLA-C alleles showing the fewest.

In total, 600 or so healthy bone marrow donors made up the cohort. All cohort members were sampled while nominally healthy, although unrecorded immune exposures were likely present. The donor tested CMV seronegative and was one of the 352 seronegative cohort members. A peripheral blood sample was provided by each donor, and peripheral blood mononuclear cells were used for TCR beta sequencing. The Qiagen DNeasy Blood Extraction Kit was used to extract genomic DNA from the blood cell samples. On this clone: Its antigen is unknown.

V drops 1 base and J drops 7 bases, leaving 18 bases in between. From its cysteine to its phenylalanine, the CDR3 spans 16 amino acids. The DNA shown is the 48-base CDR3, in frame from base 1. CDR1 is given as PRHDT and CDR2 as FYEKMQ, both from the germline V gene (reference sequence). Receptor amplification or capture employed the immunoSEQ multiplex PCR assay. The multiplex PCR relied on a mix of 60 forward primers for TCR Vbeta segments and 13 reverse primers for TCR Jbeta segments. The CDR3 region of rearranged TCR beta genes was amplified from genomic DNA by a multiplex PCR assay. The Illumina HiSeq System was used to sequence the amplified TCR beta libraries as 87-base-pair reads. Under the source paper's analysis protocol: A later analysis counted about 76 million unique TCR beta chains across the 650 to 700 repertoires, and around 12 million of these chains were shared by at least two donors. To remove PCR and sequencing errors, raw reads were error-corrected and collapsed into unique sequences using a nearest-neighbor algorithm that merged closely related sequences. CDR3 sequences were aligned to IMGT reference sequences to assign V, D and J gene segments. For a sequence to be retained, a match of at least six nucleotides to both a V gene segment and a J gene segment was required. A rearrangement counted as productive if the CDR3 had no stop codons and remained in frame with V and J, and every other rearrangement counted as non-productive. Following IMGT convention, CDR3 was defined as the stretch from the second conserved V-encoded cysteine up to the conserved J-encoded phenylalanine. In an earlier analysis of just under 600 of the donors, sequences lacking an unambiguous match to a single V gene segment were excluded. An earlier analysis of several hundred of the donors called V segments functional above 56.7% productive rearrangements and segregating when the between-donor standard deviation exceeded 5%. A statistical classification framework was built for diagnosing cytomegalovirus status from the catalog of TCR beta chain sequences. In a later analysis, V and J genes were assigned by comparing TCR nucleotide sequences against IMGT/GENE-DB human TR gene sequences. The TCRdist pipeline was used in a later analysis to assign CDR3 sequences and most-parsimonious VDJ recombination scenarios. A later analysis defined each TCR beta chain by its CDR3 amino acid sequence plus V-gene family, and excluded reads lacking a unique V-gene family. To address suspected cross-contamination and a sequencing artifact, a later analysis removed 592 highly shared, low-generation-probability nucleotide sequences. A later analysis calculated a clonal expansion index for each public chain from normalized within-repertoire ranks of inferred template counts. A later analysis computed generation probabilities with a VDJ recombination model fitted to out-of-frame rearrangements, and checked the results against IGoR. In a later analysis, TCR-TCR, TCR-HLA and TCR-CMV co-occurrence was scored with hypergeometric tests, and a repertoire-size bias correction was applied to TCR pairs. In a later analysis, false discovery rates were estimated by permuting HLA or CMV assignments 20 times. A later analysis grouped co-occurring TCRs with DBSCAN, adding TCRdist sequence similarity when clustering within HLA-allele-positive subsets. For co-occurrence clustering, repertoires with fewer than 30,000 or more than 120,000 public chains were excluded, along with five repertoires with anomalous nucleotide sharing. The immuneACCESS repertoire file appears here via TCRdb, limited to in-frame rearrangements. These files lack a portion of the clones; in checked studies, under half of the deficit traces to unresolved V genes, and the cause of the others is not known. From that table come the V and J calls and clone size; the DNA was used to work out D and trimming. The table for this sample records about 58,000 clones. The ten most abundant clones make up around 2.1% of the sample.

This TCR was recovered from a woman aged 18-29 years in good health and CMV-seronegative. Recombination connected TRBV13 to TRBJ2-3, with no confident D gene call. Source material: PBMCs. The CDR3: CASSLVKARLAHTQYF. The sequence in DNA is TGTGCCAGCAGCTTAGTTAAGGCTAGATTGGCACATACGCAGTATTTT.